This T cell receptor beta chain is drawn from a study of cytomegalovirus exposure and HLA in healthy donors. Findings and limits, study-wide: The authors assumed roughly uniform sequencing depth across donors for presence/absence analyses. Immune exposure data for these donors was limited to CMV serostatus. One later analysis reportedly identified an Asian-associated ancestry cluster that showed fewer N-insertions than the 666-donor mean. There were under 200 TCR beta chains listed as cytomegalovirus-associated.

In germline, CDR1 is LNHNV, CDR2 YYDKDF (reference sequence). The V and J ends lost 3 bases and 2 bases respectively, with 17 bases between them. The CDR3 is 16 amino acids. PCR used 60 Vbeta primers and 13 Jbeta primers. Sequencing was performed with immunoSEQ multiplex PCR; in TCRdb, only in-frame clones are kept and a portion is missing. The sample carries approximately 130,000 clones, 70% to 80% recorded once. Of note for this clone: Its antigen is unidentified.

The sample was PBMCs. The receptor's source is a man aged 45-60 years in good health and CMV-seronegative. The V call is TRBV15, the J call TRBJ2-7; tentative D call: TRBD1 (6 bases). The CDR3 nucleotides are TGTGCCACCAGCAGTCCCCCCGGGACACTCCCCTACGAGCAGTACTTC. This codes for CATSSPPGTLPYEQYF.